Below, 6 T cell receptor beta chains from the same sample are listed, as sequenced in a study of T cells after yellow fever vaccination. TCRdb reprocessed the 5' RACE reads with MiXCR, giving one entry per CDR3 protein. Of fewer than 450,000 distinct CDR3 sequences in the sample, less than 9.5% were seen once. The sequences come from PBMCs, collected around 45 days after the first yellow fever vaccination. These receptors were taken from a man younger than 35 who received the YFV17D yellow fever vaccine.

The CDR3: CASSLNIRGHGSNEQFF. The CDR3 DNA reads as TGTGCCAGCAGTTTAAATATTAGGGGACACGGAAGCAATGAGCAGTTCTTC. This chain uses TRBV28 with TRBJ2-1, with D perhaps TRBD1 (6 bases). Germline CDR1 reads MDHEN; CDR2 reads SYDVKM. With 2 bases removed from V and 6 bases from J, the gap between germline ends came to 20 bases. The CDR3 is made up of 17 amino acids.

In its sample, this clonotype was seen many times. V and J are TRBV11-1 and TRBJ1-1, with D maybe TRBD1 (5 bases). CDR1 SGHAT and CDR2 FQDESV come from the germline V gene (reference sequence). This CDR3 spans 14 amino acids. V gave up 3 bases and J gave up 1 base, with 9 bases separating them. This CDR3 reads CASSFGTANTEAFF. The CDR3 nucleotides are TGTGCCAGCAGCTTCGGGACGGCGAACACTGAAGCTTTCTTT. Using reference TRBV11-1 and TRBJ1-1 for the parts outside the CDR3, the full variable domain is EAEVAQSPRYKITEKSQAVAFWCDPISGHATLYWYRQILGQGPELLVQFQDESVVDDSQLPKDRFSAERLKGVDSTLKIQPAELGDSAMYLCASSFGTANTEAFFGQGTRLTVV.

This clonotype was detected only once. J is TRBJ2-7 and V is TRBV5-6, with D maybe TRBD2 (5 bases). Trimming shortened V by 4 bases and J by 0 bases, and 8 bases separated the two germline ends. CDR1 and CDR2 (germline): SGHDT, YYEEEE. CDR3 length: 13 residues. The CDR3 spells CASSPGVSYEQYV. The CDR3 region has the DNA TGTGCCAGCAGCCCCGGGGTCTCCTACGAGCAGTACGTC.

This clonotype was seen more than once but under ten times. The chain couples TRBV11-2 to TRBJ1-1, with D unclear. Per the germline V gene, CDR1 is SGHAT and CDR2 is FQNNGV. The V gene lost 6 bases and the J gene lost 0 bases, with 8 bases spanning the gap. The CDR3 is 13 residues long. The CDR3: CASRLGMNTEAFF. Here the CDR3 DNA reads TGTGCCAGCAGACTAGGGATGAACACTGAAGCTTTCTTT.

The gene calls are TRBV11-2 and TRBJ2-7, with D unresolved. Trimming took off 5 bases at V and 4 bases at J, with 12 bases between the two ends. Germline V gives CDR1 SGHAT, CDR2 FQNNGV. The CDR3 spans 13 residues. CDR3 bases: TGTGCCAGCAGCCCCGGCCGCGGTTACGAGCAGTACGTC. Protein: CASSPGRGYEQYV.

In DNA form, the CDR3 reads TGTGCCAGCAGCCAAGAGGGTAGCGTATACGAGCAGTACTTC. Protein sequence: CASSQEGSVYEQYF. The chain uses TRBV3-1 and TRBJ2-7, with a weak D call TRBD2 (5 bases). Trimming took off 0 bases at V and 4 bases at J, with 10 bases between the two ends. Germline CDR1 and CDR2: LGHDT and YNNKEL (reference sequence). This CDR3 region has 14 residues.